The clone carrying this TCR beta chain was counted once. The antigen remains undetermined. This sample was included in a study of T cell responses to AZD1222 COVID-19 vaccine. The study, taken as a whole, reports: Females made up more of the donors, who were largely white British, and clonal diversity may have come out too low. Only five or six AZD1222 recipients tested seropositive at baseline.

The method was immunoSEQ multiplex PCR; TCRdb's version includes in-frame clones alone and lacks a portion of them. The profile shows approximately 120,000 clones, about 93% of them singletons. V lost 2 bases and J lost 1, with 18 bases in between. The CDR3 has 18 amino acids. Germline V CDR1 and CDR2: SGDLS, YYNGEE. Here the sequenced sample was peripheral blood, taken on day 0 of AZD1222 vaccination. The source of this sequence is an adult in good health. The genes are TRBV9 and TRBJ2-2; possibly TRBD2 for D (6 bases). CDR3 in amino acids: CASSVEGTGEKNTGELFF. The CDR3 region has the DNA TGTGCCAGCAGCGTGGAGGGGACGGGAGAAAAGAACACCGGGGAGCTGTTTTTT.